This T cell receptor (beta chain) was recovered during a study of Ad26.COV2.S vaccination and SARS-CoV-2 variants. Regarding the study as a whole: Vaccine and placebo recipients had similar non-spike TCR breadth.

This clone occurred once. Its antigen remains unknown. Trimming removed 10 bases from V and 1 base from J, with 17 bases in between. CDR1 is LNHDA, CDR2 SQIVND, per germline (reference sequence). This CDR3 is 14 amino acids long. The sample's treatment: roughly 19 received Ad26.COV2.S at low or high dose, single or two shots; about 5 received placebo; per-sample allocation not given. All samples were drawn on day 63, counting from the first vaccine or placebo injection. Only in-frame clones appear in the TCRdb table, and some are missing; sequencing was by immunoSEQ multiplex PCR. There are 510,000 or so clones in the sample; roughly 89% occur only once, and about 13% lies in the top ten.

The sequencing used peripheral blood, collected in a trial of Ad26.COV2.S vaccine versus placebo. This receptor was taken from a person between 18 and 65 years old who received the Ad26.COV2.S COVID-19 vaccine or a placebo. J is TRBJ2-7 and V is TRBV19; no clear D. CDR3 sequence (DNA): TGTGCCACCTCCGTTGGGGTTGGGTCCTACGAGCAGTACTTC. It encodes CATSVGVGSYEQYF. Full variable domain (rest looked up from reference TRBV19 and TRBJ2-7): DGGITQSPKYLFRKEGQNVTLSCEQNLNHDAMYWYRQDPGQGLRLIYYSQIVNDFQKGDIAEGYSVSREKKESFPLTVTSAQKNPTAFYLCATSVGVGSYEQYFGPGTRLTVT.